The rows below give T cell receptor beta chains drawn from one sample of a study of memory CD4+ T cells and cytomegalovirus serostatus. The method was immunoSEQ multiplex PCR; TCRdb's version includes in-frame clones alone and lacks a portion of them. The data hold some 60,000 clones, with over 65% observed a single time. The sequenced sample consisted of memory CD4+ T cells from blood. These receptors were collected from an adult in good health and CMV-seropositive. The CDR3 runs from the conserved cysteine through the conserved F or W. The order of the fields is V gene, D gene, clone size, J gene, CDR3 protein, CDR3 DNA. The D gene is left open where the match is weak. Size values are once, few and many counts, or a class for expanded clones, and some rows have none.

>TRBV15|.|.|TRBJ1-1
CATSRDLGGTEAFF
TGTGCCACCAGCAGAGATCTTGGGGGTACTGAAGCTTTCTTT
>TRBV27|TRBD2|.|TRBJ2-6
CASTREGIRSGANVLTF
TGTGCCAGCACCCGGGAGGGCATAAGGTCTGGGGCCAACGTCCTGACTTTC
>TRBV28|.|once|TRBJ1-2
CASSAEVGVYGYTF
TGTGCCAGCAGCGCGGAGGTGGGGGTCTATGGCTACACCTTC
>TRBV5-6|.|.|TRBJ2-7
CASSLLGPTSYEQYF
TGTGCCAGCAGCTTGTTGGGACCTACCTCCTACGAGCAGTACTTC
>TRBV19|.|.|TRBJ1-4
CASIYFPYNEKLFF
TGTGCCAGTATCTACTTCCCCTATAATGAAAAACTGTTTTTT
>TRBV4-2|.|medium-sized|TRBJ1-5
CASSQVWDIDQPQHF
TGTGCCAGCAGCCAAGTTTGGGACATAGATCAGCCCCAGCATTTT
>TRBV5-8|.|.|TRBJ2-3
CASREYGGSTDTQYF
TGTGCCAGTAGAGAATATGGGGGGAGCACAGATACGCAGTATTTT
>TRBV10-3|.|once|TRBJ1-2
CAISERGGNNYGYTF
TGTGCCATCAGTGAGAGAGGGGGGAATAACTATGGCTACACCTTC
>TRBV4-3|.|few|TRBJ1-1
CASSPRPGVGTEAFF
TGCGCCAGCAGCCCCCGCCCGGGGGTGGGCACTGAAGCTTTCTTT
>TRBV6-1|.|.|TRBJ1-2
CASSLGRGNQGGYTF
TGTGCCAGCAGCCTAGGGAGGGGAAATCAGGGTGGCTACACCTTC
>TRBV7-2|TRBD1|.|TRBJ1-2
CASSQDLTGGGGYTF
TGTGCCAGCAGCCAGGATTTGACAGGGGGAGGTGGCTACACCTTC
>TRBV11-2|.|.|TRBJ1-6
CASSSMTNSPLHF
TGTGCCAGCAGCTCGATGACGAATTCACCCCTCCACTTT
>TRBV28|.|.|TRBJ1-1
CASSYLGATEAFF
TGTGCCAGCAGTTATTTGGGGGCCACTGAAGCTTTCTTT
>TRBV9|TRBD2|.|TRBJ2-3
CASSVRAGDSADTQYF
TGTGCCAGCAGCGTGAGAGCGGGAGACTCGGCAGATACGCAGTATTTT
>TRBV29-1|TRBD1|.|TRBJ1-1
CSVRGGQVNTEAFF
TGCAGCGTTCGGGGGGGACAGGTGAACACTGAAGCTTTCTTT
>TRBV25-1|.|.|TRBJ2-7
CASGGAYEQYF
TGTGCCAGCGGAGGGGCCTACGAGCAGTACTTC
>TRBV11-3|.|once|TRBJ2-1
CASSAADYGEQFF
TGTGCCAGCAGCGCAGCGGACTATGGTGAGCAGTTCTTC
>TRBV7-2|TRBD2|.|TRBJ2-7
CASSLTSGKVGEQYF
TGTGCCAGCAGCCTGACTAGCGGGAAAGTAGGCGAGCAGTACTTC
>TRBV27|.|few|TRBJ2-3
CASRAFHTQYF
TGTGCCAGCAGGGCGTTTCATACGCAGTATTTT
>TRBV29-1|.|once|TRBJ2-2
CSVGLGDTTGELFF
TGCAGCGTCGGACTCGGTGACACCACCGGGGAGCTGTTTTTT
>TRBV11-2|.|.|TRBJ2-2
CASDSRTGELFF
TGTGCCAGCGATTCTAGAACCGGGGAGCTGTTTTTT
>TRBV30|.|.|TRBJ1-3
CAWTAGGNTIYF
TGTGCCTGGACTGCGGGGGGAAACACCATATATTTT
>TRBV29-1|.|.|TRBJ2-7
CSVQGVGYEQYF
TGCAGCGTTCAGGGAGTAGGCTACGAGCAGTACTTC
>TRBV18|TRBD2|.|TRBJ2-7
CASSPRLAGDEQYF
TGTGCCAGCTCACCACGCCTAGCGGGAGACGAGCAGTACTTC
>TRBV6-1|TRBD1|.|TRBJ2-5
CASETGGGETQYF
TGTGCCAGTGAAACAGGGGGCGGAGAGACCCAGTACTTC
>TRBV19|.|.|TRBJ1-1
CASEPRQNTEAFF
TGTGCCAGTGAACCAAGACAAAACACTGAAGCTTTCTTT
>TRBV10-3|TRBD1|.|TRBJ2-1
CATGTETLQAQFF
TGTGCCACGGGGACAGAAACCTTACAGGCGCAGTTCTTC
>TRBV10-3|.|.|TRBJ1-5
CAISESAGNQPQHF
TGTGCCATCAGTGAGTCGGCAGGGAATCAGCCCCAGCATTTT
>TRBV11-2|TRBD1|.|TRBJ2-1
CASSIRPGQGMHEQFF
TGTGCCAGCAGCATCCGTCCGGGACAGGGGATGCATGAGCAGTTCTTC
>TRBV6-1|.|.|TRBJ2-3
CASRGGTPRDTQYF
TGTGCCAGCAGGGGCGGGACACCTAGGGATACGCAGTATTTT
>TRBV6-5|TRBD2|.|TRBJ2-4
CATSGGRGIQYF
TGTGCCACCTCGGGAGGGCGGGGCATTCAGTACTTC
>TRBV7-2|TRBD2|once|TRBJ2-1
CASSLAGLAGYNEQFF
TGTGCCAGCAGCTTAGCGGGACTAGCGGGGTACAATGAGCAGTTCTTC
>TRBV2|TRBD1|.|TRBJ1-2
CASSVSRTGYGYTF
TGTGCCAGCAGTGTATCAAGGACAGGCTATGGCTACACCTTC
>TRBV6-1|.|.|TRBJ1-1
CASSPLPGGGAEAFF
TGTGCCAGCAGTCCCCTACCCGGGGGAGGGGCTGAAGCTTTCTTT
>TRBV6-5|.|once|TRBJ2-5
CASSYGSSGGGTQYF
TGTGCCAGCAGTTATGGTAGTAGCGGAGGGGGGACCCAGTACTTC
>TRBV28|.|.|TRBJ2-1
CASKEGARSREQFF
TGTGCCAGCAAGGAGGGGGCGAGGTCAAGGGAGCAGTTCTTC
>TRBV7-2|.|.|TRBJ2-7
CASRSRVISPYEQYF
TGTGCCAGCAGATCCAGGGTAATCTCACCCTACGAGCAGTACTTC
>TRBV29-1|TRBD1|few|TRBJ1-1
CSVDEQGYTEAFF
TGCAGCGTTGACGAACAGGGGTACACTGAAGCTTTCTTT
>TRBV5-6|.|.|TRBJ1-3
CASSLKSGPLSGNTIYF
TGTGCCAGCAGCTTGAAATCGGGACCACTCTCTGGAAACACCATATATTTT
>TRBV2|TRBD1|.|TRBJ2-3
CASRGTVTDTQYF
TGTGCCAGCAGGGGGACAGTCACAGATACGCAGTATTTT
>TRBV14|.|.|TRBJ2-1
CASSTGPGDEQFF
TGTGCCAGCAGCACAGGGCCGGGGGATGAGCAGTTCTTC
>TRBV11-2|.|.|TRBJ1-2
CASRQGIFYGYTF
TGTGCCAGCCGCCAGGGGATATTCTATGGCTACACCTTC